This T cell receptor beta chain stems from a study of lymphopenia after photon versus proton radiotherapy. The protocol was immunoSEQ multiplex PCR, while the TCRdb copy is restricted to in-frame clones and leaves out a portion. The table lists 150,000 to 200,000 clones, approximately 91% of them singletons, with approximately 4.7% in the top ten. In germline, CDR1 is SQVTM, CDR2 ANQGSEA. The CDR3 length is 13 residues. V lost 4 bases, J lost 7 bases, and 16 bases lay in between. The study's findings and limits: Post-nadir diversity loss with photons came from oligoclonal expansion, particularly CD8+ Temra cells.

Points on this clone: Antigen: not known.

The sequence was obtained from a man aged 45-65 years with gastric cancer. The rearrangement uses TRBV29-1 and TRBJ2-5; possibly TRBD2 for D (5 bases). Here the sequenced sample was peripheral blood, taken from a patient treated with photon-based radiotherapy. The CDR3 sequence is CSVGLRGLGTQYF. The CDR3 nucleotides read TGCAGCGTTGGCCTCCGAGGACTGGGGACCCAGTACTTC.